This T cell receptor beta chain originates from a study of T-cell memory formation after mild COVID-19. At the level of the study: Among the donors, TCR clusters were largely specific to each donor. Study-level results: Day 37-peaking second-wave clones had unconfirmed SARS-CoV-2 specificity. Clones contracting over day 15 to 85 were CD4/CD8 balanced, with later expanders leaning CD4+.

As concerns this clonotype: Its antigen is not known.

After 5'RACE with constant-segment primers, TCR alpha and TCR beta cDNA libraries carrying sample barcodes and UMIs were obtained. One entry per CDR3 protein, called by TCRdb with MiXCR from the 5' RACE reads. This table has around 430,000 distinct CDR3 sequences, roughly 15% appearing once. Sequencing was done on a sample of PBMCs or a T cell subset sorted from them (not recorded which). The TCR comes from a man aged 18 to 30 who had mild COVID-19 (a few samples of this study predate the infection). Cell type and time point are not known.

CDR3 sequence reads: CASPRPQGLSHTGELFF. The CDR3 DNA reads as TGTGCCAGCCCACGACCCCAGGGGCTTTCCCACACCGGGGAGCTGTTTTTT. The genes are TRBV18 and TRBJ2-2, with a tentative D call TRBD1 (6 bases). This CDR3 region has 17 residues. Trimming left V 8 bases short and J 3 bases short, with 22 bases between. From germline, CDR1 is KGHSH and CDR2 LQKENI.